This TCR beta chain emerged from a study of CD8 T cells in Susac syndrome (dated 2019 in TCRdb). Background on the whole study: The study used repertoire sequencing to test whether antigen drove CD8+ T cell activation and differentiation in Susac syndrome. The study at large found these results: The TCR sequencing and HLA analysis was acknowledged to have included a relatively small number of individuals.

RNA was extracted with the RNeasy kit and 0.5 to 1 ug was reverse transcribed using random hexamers. TCR beta CDR3 regions were amplified with the immunoSEQ multiplex PCR assay covering 54 Vbeta and 13 Jbeta segments. Bias from PCR amplification was corrected by using a synthetic template baseline for primer optimization and for computational correction. Regarding the original processing steps: Reads were annotated to V, D and J genes according to IMGT and were analyzed with immunoSEQ Analyzer, with only productive sequences retained. To calculate clonality, Shannon entropy was normalized by log2 of the number of productive unique sequences and then subtracted from one. For each patient and control, public and private clones were evaluated within the 100 most prevalent clones. A clone was defined as Susac-specific if it was absent from the healthy and MS cohorts, from about a thousand published viral clones and from other ImmuneACCESS disease sequences. TCRdb trimmed the raw reads at Q25, called clones with MiXCR and kept productive beta chains. Merged by CDR3 protein, the rows form single entries marked with the most common genes and DNA. The V and J calls, along with clone size, are taken from TCRdb and not from the paper's own processing. Within this sample are about 190,000 distinct CDR3 sequences, with 85% to 95% of them counted one time only. Approximately 0.1% of the sample belongs to the ten largest clones.

Peripheral blood CD8+ and CD4+ T cells from healthy donors, Susac syndrome patients and multiple sclerosis patients were profiled by high-throughput TCR beta sequencing. The healthy donors served as controls matched for age and sex. Bulk CD8+ and CD4+ T cells were purified magnetically by negative isolation, whereas CD8+ TEMRA cells were enriched by FACS. Blood was collected in EDTA tubes and processed within 24 hours, with PBMCs isolated through density gradient centrifugation. PBMCs destined for TCR sequencing were cryopreserved in liquid nitrogen and later thawed in a 37 °C water bath. A purity of at least 90% was achieved for sorted or isolated CD4+, CD8+ and CD8+ TEMRA cells. About this clonotype itself: Which antigen it targets is not known. Qualities for individual bases were not recorded, and no much larger clone is one base off.

From the germline V gene, CDR1 is SNHLY and CDR2 is FYNNEI. After removal of 5 bases from V and 10 bases from J, the junction retains 9 bases not matched to a gene. The cysteine opens and the phenylalanine closes a CDR3 of 15 amino acids. Of all the DNA, just the CDR3 is kept, 45 bases in frame from base 1. The rearranged chain carries TRBV2 and TRBJ1-6; 9 junctional bases match TRBD1. The clonotype comes from a human donor in good health. Sequenced sample: CD4+ T cells from PBMCs. The nucleotide sequence reads TGTGCCAGCAGTTTCGGACAGGGGACAGGGTCACCCCTCCACTTT. Protein translation: CASSFGQGTGSPLHF.